The count of the clone carrying this T cell receptor (beta chain) is one. This entry belongs to a study of blood T cell repertoires in COVID-19. The data were produced by immunoSEQ multiplex PCR, yet TCRdb's version contains in-frame clones alone and is incomplete. The sample holds 150,000 to 200,000 clones; under 90% are singletons and the top ten take 5.5% to 8.5%. Losses at the gene ends were 5 bases for V and 9 bases for J; bases not matched to a gene: 7. Germline loops: CDR1 SGHTA, CDR2 FQGNSA. This CDR3 comprises 13 residues. The TCR was taken from a man aged 55 to 70 with acute or convalescent COVID-19. Sample: peripheral blood. The J gene is TRBJ2-1, the V gene TRBV7-2; the match to TRBD2 covers 7 bases. The CDR3 here is CASSQAGFSEQFF. The CDR3, as DNA: TGTGCCAGCAGCCAAGCGGGGTTCAGTGAGCAGTTCTTC.